The 26 T cell receptor beta chains given below trace back to one sample, sequenced in a study of CD8+ T cells in alopecia areata. The authors extracted RNA and reverse transcribed it into cDNA as the sequencing template. Generated by immunoSEQ multiplex PCR, the TCRdb table keeps only in-frame clones and is missing some. The sample includes some 100,000 clones, 44% of them seen just once. Indicated treatment: oral pan-JAK inhibitor, 5-10 mg twice daily. The input for sequencing was CD8+ T cells sorted from blood, taken at week 24, from a patient treated with tofacitinib. Every receptor here comes from a human donor with alopecia areata.

This chain's CDR3 is CATSRHLLRETQELAQYF. The CDR3 bases are TGTGCCACCAGCAGACACCTACTCCGGGAGACCCAAGAGTTGGCCCAGTACTTC. The V call is TRBV15, the J call TRBJ2-5, with D tentatively TRBD2 (6 bases). The germline V gene has CDR1 LNHNV and CDR2 YYDKDF (reference sequence). The CDR3 totals 18 residues. Trimming cost V 2 bases and J 9 bases, with 28 bases left between them.

In this sample, this clone turned up once. The chain links TRBV7-6 to TRBJ2-5, with a weak D call TRBD2 (5 bases). This CDR3 spans 14 amino acids. Germline CDR1 and CDR2: SGHVS and FNYEAQ. V lost 6 bases, J lost 3 bases, and 14 bases lay in between. The CDR3 bases are TGTGCCAGCAGTTCAATCGGACTTAAAGAGACCCAGTACTTC. It yields the protein CASSSIGLKETQYF.

The DNA for the CDR3 is TGTGCCAGTAGTATTGTTAGGGCAACCGGGGAGCTGTTTTTT. Translation: CASSIVRATGELFF. This rearrangement joins TRBV19 to TRBJ2-2; D is undetermined. This CDR3 has 14 residues. V shed 3 bases and J shed 5 bases, with 10 bases lying between them. Germline V lookup: CDR1 LNHDA, CDR2 SQIVND (reference sequence).

V usage is TRBV7-9 and J usage is TRBJ1-4; weak D call: TRBD1 (5 bases). Germline lookup yields CDR1 SEHNR and CDR2 FQNEAQ (reference sequence). Trimming pared 1 base from V and 7 bases from J, leaving 10 bases between. CDR3 length: 14 amino acids. The CDR3 DNA sequence: TGTGCCAGCAGCTTAGAGGGCAGGGCTGAAAAACTGTTTTTT. It translates to CASSLEGRAEKLFF.

This clone has just one count. The V gene is TRBV27, the J gene TRBJ2-2; 11 positions match TRBD2. Germline lookup yields CDR1 MNHEY and CDR2 SMNVEV (reference sequence). With 7 bases clipped from V and 1 base from J, the junction kept 14 bases outside the gene matches. CDR3 length equals 19 residues. CDR3 DNA: TGTGCCAGCAACCAAATAGCGGGAGGGCCGTCAGTGAACACCGGGGAGCTGTTTTTT. Residues: CASNQIAGGPSVNTGELFF.

The CDR3 is CASSFPVAGGDDNEQFF. Written as DNA, the CDR3 is TGTGCCAGCAGCTTCCCCGTAGCGGGAGGAGACGACAATGAGCAGTTCTTC. The chain couples TRBV7-9 to TRBJ2-1; 10 bases map to TRBD2. The germline V gene encodes CDR1 SEHNR and CDR2 FQNEAQ (reference sequence). After removal of 3 bases from V and 5 bases from J, the junction contained 10 bases not matched to a gene. The CDR3 is made up of 17 amino acids.

The rearrangement joins TRBV7-3 to TRBJ2-7, with D tentatively TRBD1 or TRBD2 (5 bases each). Germline V gene sequence: CDR1 SGHTA, CDR2 FQGTGA. Trimming shortened V by 5 bases and J by 6 bases, and 17 bases separated the two germline ends. The CDR3 loop spans 14 amino acids. The DNA for the CDR3 is TGTGCCAGCAGCGGGACGGATAGTGGGGTCGAGCAGTACTTC. This sequence encodes CASSGTDSGVEQYF.

V usage is TRBV5-4 and J usage is TRBJ2-7; 13 positions match TRBD2. Germline trimming cut 4 bases from V and 4 bases from J; bases unmatched to any gene: 8. This CDR3 comprises 16 residues. The germline CDR1 and CDR2 sequences are SGHNT and YYREEE (reference sequence). In nucleotides, the CDR3 is TGTGCCAGCAGCACCAAACTAGCGGGAGGGATTTACGAGCAGTACTTC. This sequence encodes CASSTKLAGGIYEQYF.

The V call is TRBV7-6, the J call TRBJ1-5; 7 nucleotides match TRBD1. This CDR3 is built from 14 residues. In germline, CDR1 is SGHVS, CDR2 FNYEAQ. J lost 7 bases, V lost 2 bases, and 5 bases had no gene match. DNA of the CDR3: TGTGCCAGCAGCTTACGAGGGGGCAGCCAGCCCCAGCATTTT. The encoded protein is CASSLRGGSQPQHF.

This clone was observed a few times. V and J are TRBV19 and TRBJ2-7; no clear D. Trimming took 6 bases from V and 3 from J, leaving 15 bases between them. The germline V gene has CDR1 LNHDA and CDR2 SQIVND (reference sequence). The CDR3 is made up of 14 amino acids. CDR3 amino acids: CASRSDGRDYEQYF. The CDR3 DNA reads TGTGCCAGTAGATCGGACGGCCGAGACTACGAGCAGTACTTC.

V is TRBV6-5 and J is TRBJ1-5; 8 positions agree with TRBD1. The germline V gene encodes CDR1 MNHEY and CDR2 SVGAGI. Trimming took 2 bases from V and 6 from J; bases not matched to a gene: 3. The CDR3 spans 14 residues. This chain's CDR3 is CASSYGQGGQPQHF. The CDR3 coding sequence is TGTGCCAGCAGTTACGGACAGGGTGGTCAGCCCCAGCATTTT.

Only a few counts were recorded for this clone. V is TRBV27 and J is TRBJ2-7, with D perhaps TRBD2 (5 bases). CDR3 length: 14 residues. V was pared by 2 bases and J by 0 bases, with 8 bases between. CDR1 and CDR2 (germline): MNHEY, SMNVEV (reference sequence). The CDR3 here is CASSLTGDSYEQYF. The CDR3 DNA sequence: TGTGCCAGCAGTTTAACCGGGGACTCCTACGAGCAGTACTTC.

The genes are TRBV2 and TRBJ2-7; 10 bases match TRBD2. Germline values: CDR1 SNHLY, CDR2 FYNNEI. V was pared by 10 bases and J by 6 bases, with 9 bases of the junction left unmatched. The CDR3 loop spans 13 amino acids. In DNA form, the CDR3 reads TGTGCCATTTCGTCCCCTAGCGGGAGCGAGCAGTACTTC. As protein: CAISSPSGSEQYF.

The rearrangement links TRBV7-3 to TRBJ2-2, with D uncertain. The CDR3 is made up of 14 amino acids. Trimming removed 2 bases at V and 6 bases at J, with 10 bases between. The germline V gene has CDR1 SGHTA and CDR2 FQGTGA. The CDR3 DNA sequence: TGTGCCAGCAGCTTATCTCGCGCATCCGGGGAGCTGTTTTTT. It yields the protein CASSLSRASGELFF.

The genes are TRBV19 and TRBJ1-2; TRBD1 might be the D (5 bases). The ends were cut back, 6 bases at V and 2 bases at J, with 22 bases in the middle. CDR1 is LNHDA, CDR2 SQIVND, per germline (reference sequence). CDR3 size: 17 residues. CDR3 DNA sequence: TGTGCCAGTAGCGACTACCTAATGACAGTATCGAACTATGGCTACACCTTC. As protein: CASSDYLMTVSNYGYTF.

This clone has just a few counts. V gene TRBV29-1 combines with J gene TRBJ2-5; D not certain. The CDR3 is made up of 10 amino acids. Germline V gives CDR1 SQVTM, CDR2 ANQGSEA. V was trimmed by 8 bases and J by 5 bases, leaving 9 bases between them. DNA of the CDR3: TGCAGCTGCATGTTGGAGACCCAGTACTTC. Amino acids: CSCMLETQYF.

The chain has TRBV29-1 and TRBJ2-3; D is unresolved. Per the germline V gene, CDR1 is SQVTM and CDR2 is ANQGSEA. The CDR3 has 13 amino acids. Trimming pared 4 bases from V and 0 bases from J, leaving 8 bases between. The CDR3 DNA follows: TGCAGCGTTGTTGGCGGTAGCACAGATACGCAGTATTTT. Its translation: CSVVGGSTDTQYF.

This clone came up a few times. The rearrangement uses TRBV14 and TRBJ1-3; 7 bases match TRBD1. This CDR3 spans 14 amino acids. The V gene's germline CDR1 is SGHDN and CDR2 FVKESK. With 3 bases clipped from V and 2 bases from J, the junction kept 1 base outside the gene matches. For the CDR3, the DNA is TGTGCCAGCAGCCACAGGGGGGCTGGAAACACCATATATTTT. Its protein product is CASSHRGAGNTIYF.

The rearrangement uses TRBV4-2 and TRBJ1-5; no clear D. Trimming removed 2 bases at V and 2 bases at J, with 19 bases between. Germline V gene sequence: CDR1 LGHNA, CDR2 YNFKEQ. CDR3 length equals 18 residues. The CDR3 spells CASSQKVHGGEGNQPQHF. CDR3 sequence (DNA): TGTGCCAGCAGCCAAAAAGTTCATGGCGGGGAGGGCAATCAGCCCCAGCATTTT.

This clone has more than one count but fewer than ten. The CDR3 nucleotides are TGTGCCTCGGGGCGGCGGGGGTACCAAGAGACCCAGTACTTC. Protein: CASGRRGYQETQYF. The chain combines TRBV27 with TRBJ2-5, with 7 positions matching TRBD2. The J segment lost 0 bases and the V segment lost 11 bases, leaving 9 bases of the junction unmatched. The CDR3 has 14 residues. Germline assignment: CDR1 MNHEY and CDR2 SMNVEV (reference sequence).

The chain joins TRBV29-1 to TRBJ1-3, with unresolved D. Germline CDR1 and CDR2: SQVTM and ANQGSEA. Trimming pared 5 bases from V and 0 bases from J, leaving 5 bases between. The CDR3 covers 12 residues. CDR3 coding DNA: TGCAGCGTTACCAGCTCTGGAAACACCATATATTTT. Its translation: CSVTSSGNTIYF.

The chain recombines TRBV5-8 with TRBJ2-7, with a tentative D call TRBD2 (5 bases). The CDR3 is made up of 15 amino acids. Trimming shortened V by 1 base and J by 7 bases, and 18 bases separated the two germline ends. Germline-derived CDR1 and CDR2 are SGHTS and YDEGEE. CDR3 protein: CASSLKYRGYYEQYF. The CDR3 region has the DNA TGTGCCAGCAGCTTGAAGTATAGAGGGTACTATGAGCAGTACTTC. The entire variable domain, with the rest obtained from reference TRBV5-8 and TRBJ2-7, is as follows: EAGVTQSPTHLIKTRGQQATLRCSPISGHTSVYWYQQALGLGLQFLLWYDEGEERNRGNFPPRFSGRQFPNYSSELNVNALELEDSALYLCASSLKYRGYYEQYFGPGTRLTVT.

This chain connects TRBV30 to TRBJ2-3, with D unresolved. Germline loops: CDR1 GTSNPN, CDR2 SVGIG (reference sequence). Between the trimmed V and J ends, which lost 1 base and 7 bases, there was a span of 3 bases. The CDR3 runs 10 residues. CDR3 amino acids: CAWSGNTQYF. CDR3 sequence (DNA): TGTGCCTGGAGTGGAAATACGCAGTATTTT.

This clone was detected only a few times. This sequence joins TRBV29-1 and TRBJ1-2, with TRBD1 as a possible D gene (5 bases). CDR1 and CDR2 from the germline V gene are SQVTM and ANQGSEA. The CDR3 has 13 amino acids. V shed 1 base and J shed 8 bases, with 14 bases lying between them. The DNA for the CDR3 is TGCAGCGTTGAAGGCCGACAGACTTCGGGCTACACCTTC. This gives the protein CSVEGRQTSGYTF.

This clone was seen only a few times. The V and J genes are TRBV27 and TRBJ2-7, with 8 bases aligning to TRBD1. The junction had 16 bases not matched to a gene; V was cut back by 5 bases and J by 7 bases. The germline CDR1 and CDR2 sequences are MNHEY and SMNVEV (reference sequence). This CDR3 has 16 amino acids. The CDR3 is CASSPRARGPVWEQYF. The DNA of the CDR3 is TGTGCCAGCAGTCCCCGAGCCAGGGGGCCCGTATGGGAGCAGTACTTC.

V and J are TRBV4-3 and TRBJ2-1; D remains unclear. V gave up 3 bases and J gave up 7 bases, with 16 bases separating them. Germline loops: CDR1 LGHNA, CDR2 YSLEER. The CDR3 spans 15 residues. The CDR3 region has the DNA TGCGCCAGCAGCCATCACCTCCCAGAGGTGAATGAGCAGTTCTTC. It translates to CASSHHLPEVNEQFF.